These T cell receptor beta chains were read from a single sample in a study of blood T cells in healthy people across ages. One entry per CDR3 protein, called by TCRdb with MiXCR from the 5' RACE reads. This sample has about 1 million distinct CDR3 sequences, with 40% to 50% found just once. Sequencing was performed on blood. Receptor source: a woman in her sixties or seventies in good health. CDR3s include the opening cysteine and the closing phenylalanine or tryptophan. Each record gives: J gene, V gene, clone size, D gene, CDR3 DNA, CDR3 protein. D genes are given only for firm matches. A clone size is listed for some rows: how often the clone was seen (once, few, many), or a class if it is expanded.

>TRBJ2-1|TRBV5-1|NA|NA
TGCGCCAGCAGCTCTACCTCACCCGCGAATGAGCAGTTCTTC
CASSSTSPANEQFF
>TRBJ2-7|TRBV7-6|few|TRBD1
TGTGCCAGCAGCTTAACCCCGGGACAGGGGGCCTACGAGCAGTACTTC
CASSLTPGQGAYEQYF
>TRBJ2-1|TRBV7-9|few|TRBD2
TGTGCCAGCAGCTCATACAGGACTAGCGGGATCCAATTTACCTACAATGAGCAGTTCTTC
CASSSYRTSGIQFTYNEQFF
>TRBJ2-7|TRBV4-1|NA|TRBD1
TGCGCCAGCAGCCGAGAGACCGGGACAGGGGCCTACAATGAGCAGTACTTC
CASSRETGTGAYNEQYF
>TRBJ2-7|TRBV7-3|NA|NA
TGTGCCAGCAGCTTAAACCAGAACTACAATGAGCAGTACTTC
CASSLNQNYNEQYF
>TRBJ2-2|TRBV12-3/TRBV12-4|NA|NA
TGTGCCAGCAGTTTAAGGACAAACACCGGGGAGCTGTTTTTT
CASSLRTNTGELFF
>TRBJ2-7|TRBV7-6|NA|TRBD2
TGTGCCAGCAGCTTAGGCTCTAGCGGAGCAGTCTACGAGCAGTACTTC
CASSLGSSGAVYEQYF
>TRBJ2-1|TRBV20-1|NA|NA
TGCAGTGCTAGACCGATACCTAGGGCCACCTACAATGAGCAGTTCTTC
CSARPIPRATYNEQFF
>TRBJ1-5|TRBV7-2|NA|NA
TGTGCCAGCACCAGGGACTTAAGCAATCAGCCCCAGCATTTT
CASTRDLSNQPQHF
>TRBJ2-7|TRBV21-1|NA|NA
TGTGCCAGCAGCATTGCTGACAGCTACGAGCAGTACTTC
CASSIADSYEQYF
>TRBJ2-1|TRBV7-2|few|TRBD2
TGTGCCAGCAGCTTAGGGTCACGGCTAGCGGGAGGTAATGAGCAGTTCTTC
CASSLGSRLAGGNEQFF
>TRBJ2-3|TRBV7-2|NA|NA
TGTGCCAGCAGCCCCGGGGAATTGCTACAGGGCCCAAAAGGAGAGTATTTT
CASSPGELLQGPKGEYF
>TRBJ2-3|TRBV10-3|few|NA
TGTGCCATCAAGGCAGGGGGGGCAGATACGCAGTATTTT
CAIKAGGADTQYF
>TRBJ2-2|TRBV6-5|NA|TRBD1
TGTGCCAGCAGTTACCAGGACAGGGGGACCGGGGAGCTGTTTTTT
CASSYQDRGTGELFF
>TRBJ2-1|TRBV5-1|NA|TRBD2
TGCGCCAGCAGCTATCAAGCGGGGTCTTTTGAGCAGTTCTTC
CASSYQAGSFEQFF
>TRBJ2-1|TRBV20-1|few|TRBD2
TGCAGTGCTACCCCAATGGAGACTAGCAACTACAATGAGCAGTTCTTC
CSATPMETSNYNEQFF
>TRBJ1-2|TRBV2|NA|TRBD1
TGTGCCAGCAGAGCAACAGGGGGCGTCTATGGCTACACCTTC
CASRATGGVYGYTF
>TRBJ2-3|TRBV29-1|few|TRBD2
TGCAGCGTTGAAGATGTGGGGGGGACTAGTCCTAGCACAGATACGCAGTATTTT
CSVEDVGGTSPSTDTQYF
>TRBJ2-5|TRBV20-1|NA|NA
TGCAGTGCTATGCGGACGTCGGGGACCCAGTACTTC
CSAMRTSGTQYF
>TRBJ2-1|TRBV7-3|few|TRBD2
TGTGCCAGCAGCTTAATACCCGATAGAGTAGCGGGATTGAGGAATGAGCAGTTCTTC
CASSLIPDRVAGLRNEQFF
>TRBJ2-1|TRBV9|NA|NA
TGTGCCAGCAGCGAGGGTAATGGGCAGTTCTTC
CASSEGNGQFF
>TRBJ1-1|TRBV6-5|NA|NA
TGTGCCAGCAGTTACCCGGGGCGCCGCACTGAAGCTTTCTTT
CASSYPGRRTEAFF
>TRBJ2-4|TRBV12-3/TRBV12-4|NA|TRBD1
TGTGCCAGCAGCTCGAATGGGGACAGGGACACACAGTACTTC
CASSSNGDRDTQYF
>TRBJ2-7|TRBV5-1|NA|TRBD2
TGCGCCAGCACCGGGACTAGCGGGAGAAACTACGAGCAGTACTTC
CASTGTSGRNYEQYF
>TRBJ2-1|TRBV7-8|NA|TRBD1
TGTGCCAGCAGCTTAGGGGGGGACAGGGTCGACAATGAGCAGTTCTTC
CASSLGGDRVDNEQFF
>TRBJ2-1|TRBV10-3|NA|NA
TGTGCCATCAGAACTGACCCGGAGGGGCGTCGGTCCTACAATGAGCAGTTCTTC
CAIRTDPEGRRSYNEQFF
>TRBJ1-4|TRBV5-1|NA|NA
TGCGCCAGCAGCTTGGAGGGGGTAGGCGCTAATGAAAAACTGTTTTTT
CASSLEGVGANEKLFF
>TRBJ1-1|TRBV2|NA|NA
TGTGCCAGCATTCGGGGGAACACTGAAGCTTTCTTT
CASIRGNTEAFF
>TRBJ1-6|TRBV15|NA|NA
TGTGCCACCAGCAGAGAGAAGAGATGGAATTCACCCCTCCACTTT
CATSREKRWNSPLHF
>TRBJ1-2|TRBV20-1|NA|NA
TGCAGTGCTAGAGTTCAGGCCGGGGACTATGGCTACACCTTC
CSARVQAGDYGYTF
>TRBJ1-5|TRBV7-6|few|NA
TGTGCCAGCAGCCTGAGGGCGGATAGCAATCAGCCCCAGCATTTT
CASSLRADSNQPQHF
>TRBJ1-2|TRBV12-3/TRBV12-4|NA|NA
TGTGCCAGCAGCCCGTCCATTGAGACGTACACCTTC
CASSPSIETYTF
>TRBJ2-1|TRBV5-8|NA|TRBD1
TGTGCCAGCCTTGACAGGGGCTCCTACAATGAGCAGTTCTTC
CASLDRGSYNEQFF
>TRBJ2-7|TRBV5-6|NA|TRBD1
TGTGCCAGCAGCACTATTGGGACAGGGGTTCGGGGGCAGTACTTC
CASSTIGTGVRGQYF
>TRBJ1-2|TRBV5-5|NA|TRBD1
TGTGCCAGCAGTCCCAGGACAGGGGAGTATGGCTACACCTTC
CASSPRTGEYGYTF
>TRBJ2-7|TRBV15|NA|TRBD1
TGTGCCACCAGCAGAGACAACAGACAGGGGGGGTACGAGCAGTACTTC
CATSRDNRQGGYEQYF
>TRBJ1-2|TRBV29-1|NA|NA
TGCAGCGTTGTCGGGGGAGAAGACTATGGCTACGCCTTC
CSVVGGEDYGYAF
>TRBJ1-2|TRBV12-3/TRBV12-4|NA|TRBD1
TGTGCCAGCAGTTCACCGTCGGGACAGGGGGCAGAGTCCCCATATGGCTACACCTTC
CASSSPSGQGAESPYGYTF
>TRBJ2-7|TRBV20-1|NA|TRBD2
TGCAGTGCCACGACTAGCGGGACTCCCTACGAGCAGTACTTC
CSATTSGTPYEQYF
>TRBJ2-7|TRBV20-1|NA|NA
TGCAGTGCTAGAGCCTCGGGTAGCTACGAGCAGTACTTC
CSARASGSYEQYF
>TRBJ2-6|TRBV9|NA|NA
TGTGCCAGCAGCGTAGGAGGCGGGGCTGGGGCCAACGTCCTGACTTTC
CASSVGGGAGANVLTF
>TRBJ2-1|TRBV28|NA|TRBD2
TGTACCAGCAGTTCCGCGGGAGTCCCCTACAATGACCAGTTCTTC
CTSSSAGVPYNDQFF
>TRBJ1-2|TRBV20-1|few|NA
TGCAGTGCTAGAGATTTTTCTGGGGTTTCCATCTATGGCTACACCTTC
CSARDFSGVSIYGYTF
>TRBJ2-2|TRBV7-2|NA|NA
TGTGCCAGCAGCCGACAAACGAACACCGGGGAGCTGTTTTTT
CASSRQTNTGELFF
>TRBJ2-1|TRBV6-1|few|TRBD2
TGTGCCAGCAGCACACCCCTCCTGGCTAGCGGGAATTACAATGAGCAGTTCTTC
CASSTPLLASGNYNEQFF
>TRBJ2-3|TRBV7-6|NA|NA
TGTGCCAGCAGCCCGACCGTCGCTAGCACAGATACGCAGTATTTT
CASSPTVASTDTQYF
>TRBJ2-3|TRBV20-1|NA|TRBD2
TGCAGTGCTAGTTATAGCGGGACGGATACGCAGTATTTT
CSASYSGTDTQYF
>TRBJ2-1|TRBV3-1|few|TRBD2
TGTGCCAGCAGCCGGCGGGGGTCCGATGAGCAGTTCTTC
CASSRRGSDEQFF
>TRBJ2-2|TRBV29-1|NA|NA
TGCAGCGTCGCAGGTGTTCCGAACACCGGGGAGCTGTTTTTT
CSVAGVPNTGELFF
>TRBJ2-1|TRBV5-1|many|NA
TGCGCCAGCAGCCCCCGACGGCGGGACAGAAACAATGAGCAGTTCTTC
CASSPRRRDRNNEQFF
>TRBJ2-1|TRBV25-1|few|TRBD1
TGTGCCAGCATTCAACAGGGGGCGCTTGGTGAGCAGTTCTTC
CASIQQGALGEQFF
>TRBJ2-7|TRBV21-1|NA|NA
TGTGCCAGCAGCAAAGTTCGTCGTCAGCGCGCGGGACTGGACGAGCAGTACTTC
CASSKVRRQRAGLDEQYF
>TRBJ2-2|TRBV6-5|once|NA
TGTGCCAGCCTACCAGGGAACACCGGGGAGCTGTTTTTT
CASLPGNTGELFF
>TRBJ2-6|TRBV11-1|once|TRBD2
TGTGCCAGCAGCTTAGGTGGGACTAGCGGGATTACTGGGGCCAACGTCCCGACTTTC
CASSLGGTSGITGANVPTF
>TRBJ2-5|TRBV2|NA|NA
TGTGCCAGCAGTGGGGCCTTTGGTTTGGGTGAGGAGACCCAGTACTTC
CASSGAFGLGEETQYF